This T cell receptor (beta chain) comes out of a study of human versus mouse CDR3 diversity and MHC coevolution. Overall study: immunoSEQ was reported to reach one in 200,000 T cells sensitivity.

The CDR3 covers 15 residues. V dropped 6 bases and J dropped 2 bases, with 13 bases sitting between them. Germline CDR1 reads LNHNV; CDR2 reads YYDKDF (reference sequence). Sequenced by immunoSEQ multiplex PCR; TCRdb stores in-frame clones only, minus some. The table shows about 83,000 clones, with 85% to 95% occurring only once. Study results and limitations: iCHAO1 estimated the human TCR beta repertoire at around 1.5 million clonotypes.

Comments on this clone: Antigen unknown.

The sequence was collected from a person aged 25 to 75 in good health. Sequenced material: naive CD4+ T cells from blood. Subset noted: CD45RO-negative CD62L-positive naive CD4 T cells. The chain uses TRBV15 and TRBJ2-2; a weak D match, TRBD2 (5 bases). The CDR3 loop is CATSPGRVNTGELFF. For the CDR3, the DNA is TGTGCCACCAGTCCCGGGCGGGTCAACACCGGGGAGCTGTTTTTT. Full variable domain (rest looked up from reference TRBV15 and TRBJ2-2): DAMVIQNPRYQVTQFGKPVTLSCSQTLNHNVMYWYQQKSSQAPKLLFHYYDKDFNNEADTPDNFQSRRPNTSFCFLDIRSPGLGDTAMYLCATSPGRVNTGELFFGEGSRLTVL.